This T cell receptor (beta chain) was sequenced in a study of blood T cells in healthy people across ages. Ranging in age from about 6 to 95, the donors were healthy Caucasian individuals from Russia. The CDR3 consists of 14 residues. Trimming pared 5 bases from V and 0 bases from J, leaving 11 bases between. A J-beta primer mix and a sample-barcoded 5' primer were used in a second PCR of about 7 to 12 cycles. TCRdb re-called the 5' RACE reads with MiXCR, one entry per CDR3 protein. Of 650,000 to 950,000 distinct CDR3 sequences detected, 44% appear once; the ten largest clones hold around 21%. V is TRBV12-3 or TRBV12-4 and J is TRBJ2-7; D is unclear. This clonotype originated in a man aged 55 to 70 in good health. Material for sequencing was blood. The CDR3 nucleotides are TGTGCCAGCAGTGAAGGTGAGAGCTCCTACGAGCAGTACTTC. Amino acids: CASSEGESSYEQYF.